This TCR beta chain was sequenced for a study of regulatory T cells in long-lasting Graves disease. Time point in this sample: newly diagnosed GD, antithyroid drugs for less than 3 months. After RNA was extracted from PBMCs, the TCR library was made from it. Through Arm-PCR of CDR3 regions and iRepertoire HTBI primers, TCR beta libraries were built. TCRdb processed the multiplex PCR reads anew with MiXCR; each CDR3 protein has one entry. This table holds a few hundred thousand distinct CDR3 sequences, 15% found once. V gave up 3 bases and J gave up 9 bases, with 21 bases separating them. This CDR3 is built from 16 residues. In germline, CDR1 is ENHRY, CDR2 SYGVKD. This clonotype occurred a few times. The same sample was also studied in work on T cells in Graves' hyperthyroidism and ophthalmopathy.

The clonotype originates from a woman aged 40 to 49 with Graves disease. The sequences come from peripheral blood mononuclear cells (PBMCs), collected at new diagnosis, from a patient treated with antithyroid drugs. The chain has TRBV10-3 and TRBJ1-5; possible D gene TRBD1, 5 bases. The CDR3 region is CAISDRRGDTFLPQHF. The CDR3 bases are TGTGCCATCAGTGACCGAAGGGGAGACACGTTTTTGCCCCAGCATTTT.